The 18 T cell receptor beta chains listed next were all sequenced from one sample in a study of T cell repertoires in cytomegalovirus infection. TCRdb redid the calling of the reads with MiXCR, one entry per CDR3 protein. The sample lists some 940,000 distinct CDR3 sequences; 25% to 40% were seen once. These receptors have no known antigen. Specimen: cultured CD8+ T cells from PBMCs, collected from culture after CMV antigen stimulation. These receptor sequences come from a human donor in good health (CMV status not recorded). Some clones in this sample may be carry-over from other donors' samples.

V and J are TRBV7-2 and TRBJ2-1, with D possibly TRBD1 on 7 matching bases. The V gene lost 1 base and the J gene lost 5 bases, with 18 bases spanning the gap. Germline V lookup: CDR1 SGHTA, CDR2 FQGNSA. The CDR3 has 17 amino acids. The CDR3 DNA sequence: TGTGCCAGCAGCTTAGTGCCAGGGGGGATTTATGACAATGAGCAGTTCTTC. It encodes CASSLVPGGIYDNEQFF.

The V and J genes are TRBV6-2 or TRBV6-3 and TRBJ2-1; D is undetermined. Germline assignment: CDR1 MNHEY and CDR2 SVGEGT. Trimming pared 1 base from V and 2 bases from J, leaving 12 bases between. This CDR3 has 16 amino acids. This chain's CDR3 is CASSYLGKGAYNEQFF. In DNA form, the CDR3 reads TGTGCCAGCAGTTACTTAGGAAAGGGTGCCTACAATGAGCAGTTCTTC.

This clonotype occurred many times. The junction departs from the called germline gene at one end, perhaps through a read error. The chain links TRBV4-3 to TRBJ2-3, with 13 positions matching TRBD2. The CDR3 is made up of 15 amino acids. Per the germline V gene, CDR1 is LGHNA and CDR2 is YSLEER. As DNA, the CDR3 is TGTGCCAGCAGTAGGACTAGCGGGGGCGCAGATACGCAGTATTTT. Translation: CASSRTSGGADTQYF.

This clonotype was detected only a few times. This rearrangement joins TRBV2 to TRBJ2-3; D may be TRBD1 or TRBD2 (7 bases each). The CDR3 is made up of 16 amino acids. V lost 7 bases to trimming and J lost 3 bases, with 20 bases between them. Germline values: CDR1 SNHLY, CDR2 FYNNEI. The CDR3 here is CASTTQGGRPTDTQYF. DNA of the CDR3: TGTGCCAGCACCACCCAGGGGGGGCGACCAACAGATACGCAGTATTTT.

The J gene is TRBJ2-1, the V gene TRBV6-1; 9 bases are a match to TRBD1. This CDR3 has 15 amino acids. The junction had 7 bases not matched to a gene; V was cut back by 7 bases and J by 3 bases. CDR1 is MNHNS and CDR2 is SASEGT in the germline V gene. CDR3 sequence (DNA): TGTGCCAGCATACCCGGACAGGGGAACTACAATGAGCAGTTCTTC. It is translated as CASIPGQGNYNEQFF.

In its sample, this clonotype was seen a few times. The chain joins TRBV11-1 to TRBJ2-5; weak D call: TRBD2 (5 bases). The length of the CDR3 is 13 residues. Between the trimmed V and J ends, which lost 7 bases and 0 bases, there was a span of 9 bases. CDR1 and CDR2 (germline): SGHAT, FQDESV (reference sequence). As DNA, the CDR3 is TGTGCCAGCAAGGAGGAGAACCAAGAGACCCAGTACTTC. This sequence encodes CASKEENQETQYF.

A few counts support this clonotype. The chain carries TRBV18 and TRBJ1-2, with a tentative D call TRBD1 (5 bases). The germline V gene encodes CDR1 KGHSH and CDR2 LQKENI. CDR3 length: 13 amino acids. V was pared by 1 base and J by 8 bases, with 11 bases between. The CDR3 is CASSPLGRRGYTF. CDR3 DNA sequence: TGTGCCAGCTCACCACTGGGACGGAGAGGCTACACCTTC.

This clonotype was observed a few times. The rearrangement joins TRBV5-3 to TRBJ1-2; no clear D. TRBV5-3 is classed as an ORF, of uncertain function. The CDR3 consists of 13 residues. Deletions cut 8 bases from V and 6 bases from J, with 17 bases between. CDR3 sequence (DNA): TGTGCCAGCAGTCACGACGGCGGGGATGGCTACACCTTC. It specifies CASSHDGGDGYTF.

This clonotype was detected a few times. V is TRBV12-5 and J is TRBJ1-6; D call uncertain. Looked up from germline, CDR1 is LGHNT and CDR2 is FRNRAP. The CDR3 sequence is 13 residues long. The ends were cut back, 5 bases at V and 12 bases at J, with 14 bases in the middle. The CDR3 spells CASGLGVLLPLHF. DNA for the CDR3: TGTGCTAGTGGTCTAGGAGTCCTACTACCCCTCCACTTT. Full variable domain (remainder filled in from reference TRBV12-5 and TRBJ1-6): DARVTQTPRHKVTEMGQEVTMRCQPILGHNTVFWYRQTMMQGLELLAYFRNRAPLDDSGMPKDRFSAEMPDATLATLKIQPSEPRDSAVYFCASGLGVLLPLHFGNGTRLTVT.

This clonotype was seen only a few times. The chain combines TRBV6-2 or TRBV6-3 with TRBJ2-7; TRBD1 aligns across 8 bases. Trimming removed 0 bases from V and 7 bases from J; junction bases left unmatched: 5. The CDR3 runs to 14 residues. The germline V gene has CDR1 MNHEY and CDR2 SVGEGT. The CDR3 loop reads CASSYSTRGLEQYV. Here the CDR3 DNA reads TGTGCCAGCAGTTACTCTACCAGGGGGCTTGAGCAGTACGTC.

This chain connects TRBV6-8 to TRBJ1-6; 8 bases fit TRBD1. This CDR3 comprises 16 residues. The V gene's germline CDR1 is MNHGY and CDR2 SAAAGT. The V and J ends lost 6 bases and 3 bases, in that order; junction bases with no gene match: 7. The DNA for the CDR3 is TGTGCCAGCAGCCCGACAGGGGCCTACTATAATTCACCCCTCCACTTT. This sequence encodes CASSPTGAYYNSPLHF.

This clonotype was seen a handful of times. The chain uses TRBV6-1 and TRBJ1-5; maybe TRBD1 (5 bases). Per the germline V gene, CDR1 is MNHNS and CDR2 is SASEGT. CDR3 length equals 14 residues. V shed 8 bases and J shed 0 bases, with 11 bases lying between them. CDR3: CASGRQYSNQPQHF. CDR3 coding DNA: TGTGCCAGCGGTAGACAGTATAGCAATCAGCCCCAGCATTTT.

This clonotype was picked up many times. This chain uses TRBV7-9 with TRBJ1-1; maybe TRBD1 (5 bases). The CDR3 is 15 residues long. V gave up 5 bases and J gave up 2 bases, with 15 bases separating them. Germline CDR1 and CDR2: SEHNR and FQNEAQ (reference sequence). CDR3 protein: CASSTGRRINTEAFF. The CDR3 nucleotides are TGTGCCAGCAGCACGGGACGGCGAATTAACACTGAAGCTTTCTTT.

The J gene is TRBJ2-3, the V gene TRBV10-1; 7 positions agree with TRBD2. The CDR3 is 15 amino acids. The junction had 9 bases not matched to a gene; V was cut back by 4 bases and J by 5 bases. CDR1 WNHNN and CDR2 SYGVQD come from the germline V gene (reference sequence). In DNA, the CDR3 is TGCGCCAGCAGTGGACTCAGAGGGAGGGGAGATACGCAGTATTTT. This translates into CASSGLRGRGDTQYF.

This clonotype occurred many times. The chain carries TRBV27 and TRBJ1-3; D not certain. This CDR3 has 14 residues. Germline CDR1 is MNHEY and CDR2 is SMNVEV (reference sequence). Trimming left V 2 bases short and J 4 bases short, with 9 bases between. CDR3 sequence: CASSLQPAGNTIYF. CDR3 bases: TGTGCCAGCAGTTTACAGCCAGCAGGAAACACCATATATTTT.

The rearrangement links TRBV13 to TRBJ2-1; D remains ambiguous. The CDR3 has 15 residues. Germline assignment: CDR1 PRHDT and CDR2 FYEKMQ (reference sequence). Trimming left V 2 bases short and J 4 bases short, with 12 bases between. In DNA, the CDR3 is TGTGCCAGCAGCTTACTGACGACCCAGTACAATGAGCAGTTCTTC. Its protein is CASSLLTTQYNEQFF.

To note about this clonotype: At one boundary the junction diverges from the germline segment, which might be a read error. The chain uses TRBV6-6 and TRBJ1-5, with unresolved D. Germline V lookup: CDR1 MNHNY, CDR2 SVGAGI (reference sequence). The CDR3 is made up of 11 amino acids. CDR3 DNA: TGTGCCAGCAGCGGAGATCAGTCCCAGCATTTT. Translating it yields CASSGDQSQHF.

This clonotype has more than one count but fewer than ten. The chain is built from TRBV19 and TRBJ2-3; D gene uncertain. This CDR3 is built from 14 residues. The germline CDR1 and CDR2 sequences are LNHDA and SQIVND (reference sequence). Trimming took 1 base from V and 3 from J, leaving 8 bases between them. CDR3 DNA: TGTGCCAGTAGTATAGTCGGAGATACAGATACGCAGTATTTT. This codes for CASSIVGDTDTQYF. Complete variable domain (other parts from reference TRBV19 and TRBJ2-3): DGGITQSPKYLFRKEGQNVTLSCEQNLNHDAMYWYRQDPGQGLRLIYYSQIVNDFQKGDIAEGYSVSREKKESFPLTVTSAQKNPTAFYLCASSIVGDTDTQYFGPGTRLTVL.